These T cell receptor beta chains were read from a single sample in a study of PD-1 blockade in classical Hodgkin lymphoma. The repertoire was sequenced with immunoSEQ multiplex PCR; TCRdb's copy has only in-frame clones and lacks some. The repertoire consists of about 21,000 clones, with under 80% occurring once and the leading ten covering about a fifth. The source was peripheral blood mononuclear cells (PBMCs), collected at baseline. The receptors derive from a human donor with classical Hodgkin lymphoma. Both conserved end residues are part of each CDR3. The D gene is left open where the match is weak. Clone sizes are given selectively: once, few, many, or a class where the clone is expanded.

v_gene	abundance	d_gene	j_gene	CDR3aa	CDR3nt
TRBV9	NA	NA	TRBJ2-7	CASSREGPYEQYF	TGTGCCAGCTCGCGGGAAGGCCCCTACGAGCAGTACTTC
TRBV11-2	NA	TRBD1	TRBJ1-1	CASSTRTGLRNTEAFF	TGTGCCAGCAGCACCCGGACAGGGTTGAGAAACACTGAAGCTTTCTTT
TRBV7-3	NA	TRBD2	TRBJ2-5	CASSSGTSGRRETQYF	TGTGCCAGCAGCTCAGGCACTAGCGGGAGAAGGGAGACCCAGTACTTC
TRBV12-5	NA	NA	TRBJ2-7	CASAGLPYEQYF	TGTGCTAGTGCCGGACTACCCTACGAGCAGTACTTC
TRBV10-1	NA	NA	TRBJ2-7	CASSDHGYEQYF	TGCGCCAGCAGTGATCACGGCTACGAGCAGTACTTC
TRBV11-2	NA	TRBD2	TRBJ2-1	CASSANPGLGGYNEQFF	TGTGCCAGCAGCGCTAATCCGGGACTAGGGGGGTACAATGAGCAGTTCTTC
TRBV30	NA	TRBD1	TRBJ1-3	CASGTGGGNTIYF	TGTGCCTCCGGGACAGGGGGGGGAAACACCATATATTTT
TRBV5-1	NA	NA	TRBJ2-3	CASSNSGGTDTQYF	TGCGCCAGCAGCAACAGTGGGGGGACAGATACGCAGTATTTT
TRBV6-5	NA	TRBD1	TRBJ1-2	CASSLTGDYGYTF	TGTGCCAGCAGTCTGACAGGGGACTATGGCTACACCTTC
TRBV7-2	few	NA	TRBJ2-7	CASSLGHNSYEQYF	TGTGCCAGCAGCTTGGGACACAACTCCTACGAGCAGTACTTC
TRBV6-5	NA	NA	TRBJ2-7	CASSYFDSREQYF	TGTGCCAGCAGTTACTTTGACAGCCGCGAGCAGTACTTC
TRBV5-4	NA	NA	TRBJ1-2	CASSEDWDRGYTF	TGTGCCAGCAGTGAGGATTGGGATCGTGGCTACACCTTC
TRBV5-1	NA	TRBD2	TRBJ2-5	CASFLGTSGRVRETQYF	TGCGCCAGCTTTCTAGGGACTAGCGGGAGGGTACGAGAGACCCAGTACTTC
TRBV19	NA	TRBD1	TRBJ1-2	CASSPGQGYDYTF	TGTGCCAGTAGCCCGGGACAGGGTTATGACTACACCTTC
TRBV5-1	NA	NA	TRBJ2-3	CASSLYAVRGTDTQYF	TGCGCCAGCAGCTTGTACGCGGTGAGGGGCACAGATACGCAGTATTTT
TRBV10-3	NA	NA	TRBJ1-6	CAISPMGDSPLHF	TGTGCCATCAGCCCTATGGGGGATTCACCCCTCCACTTT
TRBV7-9	once	TRBD1	TRBJ1-5	CASSLGGTGPQPQHF	TGTGCCAGCAGCTTAGGTGGGACAGGGCCTCAGCCCCAGCATTTT
TRBV6-5	NA	NA	TRBJ1-2	CASSPQGNYGYTF	TGTGCCAGCAGTCCGCAGGGGAACTATGGCTACACCTTC
TRBV6-5	once	NA	TRBJ2-7	CASSPTGPKVEQYF	TGTGCCAGCAGCCCTACGGGACCCAAGGTCGAGCAGTACTTC
TRBV18	few	TRBD2	TRBJ2-2	CASSPGTTSGELFF	TGTGCCAGCTCACCAGGGACTACAAGCGGGGAGCTGTTTTTT
TRBV6-5	NA	TRBD1	TRBJ1-3	CASRYDRGLSGNTIYF	TGTGCCAGCAGATACGACAGGGGTCTCTCTGGAAACACCATATATTTT
TRBV5-6	NA	TRBD1	TRBJ1-2	CASSPGGGYTF	TGTGCCAGCAGCCCAGGGGGGGGCTACACCTTC
TRBV28	NA	TRBD1	TRBJ2-7	CASSPSPGTGKLEQYF	TGTGCCAGCAGTCCAAGTCCCGGGACAGGGAAATTAGAGCAGTACTTC
TRBV19	NA	NA	TRBJ2-7	CASSMGLDLAQYF	TGTGCCAGTAGTATGGGGTTGGACCTCGCGCAGTACTTC
TRBV11-3	NA	TRBD2	TRBJ2-1	CASSFLLAGVNEQFF	TGTGCCAGCAGCTTTCTACTAGCGGGAGTTAATGAGCAGTTCTTC
TRBV6-6	NA	TRBD1	TRBJ2-5	CASSQTGGQETQYF	TGTGCCAGCAGCCAGACAGGGGGCCAAGAGACCCAGTACTTC
TRBV10-3	once	TRBD2	TRBJ2-3	CATAGTSFTDTQYF	TGTGCCACGGCCGGGACTAGCTTCACAGATACGCAGTATTTT
TRBV30	NA	TRBD2	TRBJ2-5	CAWKRLAGGQETQYF	TGTGCCTGGAAACGACTAGCGGGGGGTCAAGAGACCCAGTACTTC
TRBV5-1	NA	TRBD1	TRBJ1-2	CASSLQGNYGYTF	TGCGCCAGCAGCTTACAGGGGAACTATGGCTACACCTTC
TRBV19	once	TRBD2	TRBJ2-1	CASSIGPPSLAGSYNEQFF	TGTGCCAGTAGTATAGGCCCCCCCTCGCTAGCGGGGTCCTACAATGAGCAGTTCTTC